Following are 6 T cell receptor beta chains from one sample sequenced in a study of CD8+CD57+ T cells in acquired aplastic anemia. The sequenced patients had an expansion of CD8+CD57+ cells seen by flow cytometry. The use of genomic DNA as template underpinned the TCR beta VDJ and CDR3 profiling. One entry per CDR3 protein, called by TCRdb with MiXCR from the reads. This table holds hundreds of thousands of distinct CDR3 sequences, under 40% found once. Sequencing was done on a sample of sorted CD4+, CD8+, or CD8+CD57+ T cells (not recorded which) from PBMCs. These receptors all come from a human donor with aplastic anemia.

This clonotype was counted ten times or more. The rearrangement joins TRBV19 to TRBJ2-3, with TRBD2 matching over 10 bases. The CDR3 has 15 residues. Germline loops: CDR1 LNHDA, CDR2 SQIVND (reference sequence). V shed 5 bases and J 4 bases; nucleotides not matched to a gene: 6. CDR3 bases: TGTGCCAGTAGTGTAGCGGGAGGTGAGGCAGATACGCAGTATTTT. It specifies CASSVAGGEADTQYF.

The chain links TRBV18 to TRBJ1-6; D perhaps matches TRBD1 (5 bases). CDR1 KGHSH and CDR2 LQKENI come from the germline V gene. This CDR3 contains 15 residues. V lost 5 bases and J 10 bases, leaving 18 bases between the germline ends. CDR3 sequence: CASSGATGVTSPLHF. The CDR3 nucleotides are TGTGCCAGCTCAGGGGCGACCGGGGTAACGTCACCCCTCCACTTT.

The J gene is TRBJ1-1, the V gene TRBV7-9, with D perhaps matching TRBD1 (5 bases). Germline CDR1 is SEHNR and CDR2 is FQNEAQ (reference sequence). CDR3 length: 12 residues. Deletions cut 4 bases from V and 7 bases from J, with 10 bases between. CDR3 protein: CASSSRGVEAFF. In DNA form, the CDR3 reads TGTGCCAGCAGCTCGAGGGGAGTTGAAGCTTTCTTT. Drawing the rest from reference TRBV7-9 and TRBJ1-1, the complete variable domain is DTGVSQNPRHKITKRGQNVTFRCDPISEHNRLYWYRQTLGQGPEFLTYFQNEAQLEKSRLLSDRFSAERPKGSFSTLEIQRTEQGDSAMYLCASSSRGVEAFFGQGTRLTVV.

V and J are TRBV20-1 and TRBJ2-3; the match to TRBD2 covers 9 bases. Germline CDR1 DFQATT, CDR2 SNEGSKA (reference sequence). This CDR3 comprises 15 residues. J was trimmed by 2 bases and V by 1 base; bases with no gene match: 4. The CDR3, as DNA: TGCAGTGCTAGAGCATCTAGCGGGAACACAGATACGCAGTATTTT. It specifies CSARASSGNTDTQYF.

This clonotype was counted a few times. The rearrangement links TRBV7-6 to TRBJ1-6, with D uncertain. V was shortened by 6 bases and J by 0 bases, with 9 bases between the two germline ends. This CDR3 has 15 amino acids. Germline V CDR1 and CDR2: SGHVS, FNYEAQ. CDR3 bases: TGTGCCAGCAGGAAAGAGAGCTCCTATAATTCACCCCTCCACTTT. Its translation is CASRKESSYNSPLHF.

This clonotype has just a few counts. In DNA, the CDR3 is TGTGCCAGCAGCTCTACCCAGGCCTCTAATCAGCCCCAGCATTTT. Its protein product is CASSSTQASNQPQHF. The chain joins TRBV6-1 to TRBJ1-5; D is undetermined. Deletions cut 6 bases from V and 4 bases from J, with 16 bases between. CDR1 is MNHNS, CDR2 SASEGT, per germline. This CDR3 is 15 amino acids long.